A single sample is the source of the 26 T cell receptor beta chains below, sequenced in a study of T cell responses to AZD1222 COVID-19 vaccine. The table came from immunoSEQ multiplex PCR; TCRdb's copy has only in-frame clones and leaves some out. The data contain tens of thousands of clones, around 80% of them singletons. This material consisted of peripheral blood, taken 28 days after the second AZD1222 dose. Every receptor here comes from an adult who received the AZD1222 COVID-19 vaccine.

This clone was detected only a few times. The V call is TRBV7-2, the J call TRBJ2-3; 11 bases fit TRBD2. The V segment lost 5 bases and the J segment 0 bases; nucleotides outside the gene matches: 4. CDR3 length: 16 amino acids. Per germline, CDR1 SGHTA and CDR2 FQGNSA. The CDR3 nucleotides read TGTGCCAGCAGCGCTAGACTAGCGGGAAGCACAGATACGCAGTATTTT. It specifies CASSARLAGSTDTQYF.

The V gene is TRBV25-1, the J gene TRBJ2-1, with D unresolved. The CDR3 runs 15 residues. Germline V lookup: CDR1 MGHDK, CDR2 SYGVNS. Trimming took 1 base from V and 1 from J, leaving 8 bases between them. The CDR3 DNA reads as TGTGCCAGCAGTGAATTTGATGGTTCCTACAATGAGCAGTTCTTC. Protein: CASSEFDGSYNEQFF.

The chain joins TRBV20-1 to TRBJ2-1; 12 nucleotides match TRBD2. The CDR3 extends over 16 amino acids. Germline V CDR1 and CDR2: DFQATT, SNEGSKA (reference sequence). J was trimmed by 3 bases and V by 3 bases; bases with no gene match: 6. The CDR3 is CSASRTSGILYNEQFF. The CDR3 DNA reads TGCAGTGCTAGTCGGACTAGCGGGATCCTCTACAATGAGCAGTTCTTC.

The rearrangement joins TRBV13 to TRBJ2-3; the D is unclear. The V and J ends lost 3 bases and 6 bases respectively, with 7 bases between them. The CDR3 has 12 amino acids. Germline values: CDR1 PRHDT, CDR2 FYEKMQ (reference sequence). DNA for the CDR3: TGTGCCAGCAGCTTGAGTTTGGATACGCAGTATTTT. As protein: CASSLSLDTQYF.

Ten or more counts support this clone. The rearrangement links TRBV29-1 to TRBJ2-3; 11 nucleotides agree with TRBD2. CDR3 length: 16 amino acids. Trimming cost V 7 bases and J 5 bases; bases outside gene matches: 14. CDR1 and CDR2 from the germline V gene are SQVTM and ANQGSEA. The CDR3 coding sequence is TGCAGCGATTTACCTCGGGGTAGCGGGGGGGGAGATACGCAGTATTTT. Protein product: CSDLPRGSGGGDTQYF.

V gene TRBV11-2 combines with J gene TRBJ1-1; no reliable D call. The CDR3 length is 15 residues. V dropped 3 bases and J dropped 1 base, with 12 bases sitting between them. Germline V gene sequence: CDR1 SGHAT, CDR2 FQNNGV. The CDR3 DNA reads TGTGCCAGCAGCTTTGACCCCACAGCGAACACTGAAGCTTTCTTT. It encodes CASSFDPTANTEAFF.

The chain recombines TRBV28 with TRBJ2-1; 12 nucleotides match TRBD2. Germline V gene sequence: CDR1 MDHEN, CDR2 SYDVKM. This CDR3 is 13 amino acids long. The V gene end was trimmed by 11 bases and the J gene end by 8 bases; junction bases not matched to a gene: 7. CDR3 region: CALTSGRADEQFF. CDR3 sequence (DNA): TGTGCCCTGACTAGCGGGAGAGCTGATGAGCAGTTCTTC.

The chain combines TRBV7-6 with TRBJ1-5; D gene uncertain. Germline V CDR1 and CDR2: SGHVS, FNYEAQ. The V gene lost 2 bases and the J gene lost 4 bases, with 18 bases spanning the gap. The length of the CDR3 is 17 residues. CDR3 in amino acids: CASSLTGRGTRNQPQHF. CDR3 DNA sequence: TGTGCCAGCAGCTTAACGGGTCGGGGTACGAGAAATCAGCCCCAGCATTTT.

This clone was detected once. V and J are TRBV3-1 (or the pseudogene TRBV3-2) and TRBJ1-6, with D hard to call. The CDR3 spans 15 residues. Germline assignment: CDR1 LGHDT and CDR2 YNNKEL (reference sequence). V lost 4 bases to trimming and J lost 1 base, with 8 bases between them. As DNA, the CDR3 is TGTGCCAGCAGCCTAGTGGGGTCCTATAATTCACCCCTCCACTTT. Translation: CASSLVGSYNSPLHF.

The J gene is TRBJ1-1, the V gene TRBV18; D unclear. This CDR3 has 16 amino acids. Per germline, CDR1 KGHSH and CDR2 LQKENI. The V and J ends lost 3 bases and 4 bases respectively, with 18 bases between them. The CDR3 is CASSPPTRAGSTEAFF. In DNA, the CDR3 is TGTGCCAGCTCACCCCCCACAAGGGCCGGGAGCACTGAAGCTTTCTTT.

V usage is TRBV3-1 (or the pseudogene TRBV3-2) and J usage is TRBJ2-3, with 7 positions matching TRBD2. Germline V gene data show CDR1 as LGHDT and CDR2 as YNNKEL (reference sequence). CDR3 length: 16 residues. J was trimmed by 3 bases and V by 1 base; bases with no gene match: 7. The CDR3, as DNA: TGTGCCAGCAGCCAAGGGGCGGGAGATGTGACAGATACGCAGTATTTT. Amino acid sequence: CASSQGAGDVTDTQYF.

The chain is built from TRBV30 and TRBJ2-7; the match to TRBD1 covers 8 bases. This CDR3 is 14 amino acids long. Germline assignment: CDR1 GTSNPN and CDR2 SVGIG (reference sequence). Trimming cost V 5 bases and J 4 bases; bases outside gene matches: 10. The CDR3 reads CAWRKTGVIYEQYF. CDR3 coding DNA: TGTGCCTGGCGTAAGACAGGGGTTATTTACGAGCAGTACTTC.

The chain's CDR3 is CASRYTDPGNTIYF. Written as DNA, the CDR3 is TGTGCCAGCAGGTATACCGACCCTGGAAACACCATATATTTT. This chain uses TRBV2 with TRBJ1-3, with D unclear. Germline values: CDR1 SNHLY, CDR2 FYNNEI. Trimming stripped 6 bases from V and 2 bases from J, with 11 bases between. The CDR3 has 14 amino acids.

The chain links TRBV5-1 to TRBJ1-2, with no clear D. The CDR3 is made up of 14 amino acids. Germline CDR1 reads SGHRS; CDR2 reads YFSETQ. The V and J ends lost 2 bases and 8 bases respectively, with 16 bases between them. For the CDR3, the DNA is TGCGCCAGCAGCTTCGGAGCACCTCAGGACGGCTACACCTTC. This gives the protein CASSFGAPQDGYTF.

The chain combines TRBV7-9 with TRBJ2-1; 12 nucleotides align to TRBD2. CDR1 is SEHNR and CDR2 is FQNEAQ in the germline V gene (reference sequence). CDR3 length equals 17 residues. Unmatched junction bases numbered 5, after V lost 5 bases and J lost 0 bases. The DNA of the CDR3 is TGTGCCAGCAGCCCCCAGACTAGCGGGAGCTCCTACAATGAGCAGTTCTTC. It encodes CASSPQTSGSSYNEQFF.

This CDR3 is CASSPKSVNTEAFF. The CDR3 DNA follows: TGTGCCAGCAGTCCAAAATCAGTGAACACTGAAGCTTTCTTT. V is TRBV6-5 and J is TRBJ1-1, with unresolved D. The CDR3 has 14 residues. The V gene lost 5 bases and the J gene lost 0 bases, with 10 bases spanning the gap. CDR1 and CDR2 (germline): MNHEY, SVGAGI.

The rearrangement links TRBV20-1 to TRBJ1-6; D unresolved. The length of the CDR3 is 11 residues. CDR1 and CDR2 (germline): DFQATT, SNEGSKA (reference sequence). V was trimmed by 0 bases and J by 9 bases, leaving 3 bases between them. CDR3: CSARDSSPLHF. CDR3 nucleotide sequence: TGCAGTGCTAGAGATAGTTCACCCCTCCACTTT.

There are many counts of this clone. This chain joins TRBV9 and TRBJ2-3, with D possibly being TRBD1 or TRBD2 (6 bases each). CDR1 SGDLS and CDR2 YYNGEE come from the germline V gene. V dropped 3 bases and J dropped 4 bases, with 12 bases sitting between them. CDR3 length: 14 amino acids. As DNA, the CDR3 is TGTGCCAGCAGCGCTGGTGGGGGGCCAGATACGCAGTATTTT. It translates to CASSAGGGPDTQYF.

This clone has a single count. The chain employs TRBV6-2 or TRBV6-3 and TRBJ1-1, with D unclear. The germline gives CDR1 MNHEY, CDR2 SVGEGT. V gave up 2 bases and J gave up 4 bases, with 8 bases separating them. This CDR3 is 13 amino acids long. CDR3 in amino acids: CASSYGVGTEAFF. Written as DNA, the CDR3 is TGTGCCAGCAGTTACGGGGTGGGCACTGAAGCTTTCTTT.

The CDR3 DNA reads TGTGCCAGCAGTCCCCTCGACAATGAGCAGTTCTTC. This codes for CASSPLDNEQFF. This chain uses TRBV6-2 or TRBV6-3 with TRBJ2-1; D remains ambiguous. The CDR3 covers 12 residues. Germline CDR1 is MNHEY and CDR2 is SVGEGT. V was pared by 5 bases and J by 5 bases, with 7 bases between.

V and J are TRBV7-9 and TRBJ2-2; no clear D gene. The germline CDR1 and CDR2 sequences are SEHNR and FQNEAQ (reference sequence). The V end lost 5 bases, the J end lost 3 bases, and 13 bases lay between the germline ends. The CDR3 totals 15 residues. CDR3 coding DNA: TGTGCCAGCAGCCCGCCCTTCCTGGACACCGGGGAGCTGTTTTTT. It encodes CASSPPFLDTGELFF.

The V and J genes are TRBV27 and TRBJ2-7, with a weak D call TRBD1 (6 bases). Trimming cost V 1 base and J 1 base, with 11 bases left between them. The CDR3 covers 15 residues. The germline V gene has CDR1 MNHEY and CDR2 SMNVEV (reference sequence). The CDR3 DNA reads as TGTGCCAGCAGTTTATTGGGACAAACATCCTACGAGCAGTACTTC. Residues: CASSLLGQTSYEQYF.

The chain employs TRBV30 and TRBJ2-7; no clear D gene. The CDR3 extends over 12 amino acids. Germline V gene data show CDR1 as GTSNPN and CDR2 as SVGIG (reference sequence). The CDR3 DNA reads TGTGCATTAACAAAGAGCTCCTACGAGCAGTACTTC. Its protein is CALTKSSYEQYF.

The gene calls are TRBV11-2 and TRBJ2-1; 9 positions agree with TRBD2. CDR3 length: 15 amino acids. The germline gives CDR1 SGHAT, CDR2 FQNNGV. J lost 8 bases, V lost 1 base, and 6 bases had no gene match. DNA for the CDR3: TGTGCCAGCAGCTTAGTCGGCGGGAGGGTTGATGAGCAGTTCTTC. It encodes CASSLVGGRVDEQFF.

Concerning this clone itself: The CDR3 end shows no conserved phenylalanine or tryptophan, and so a read error is likely. The J gene is TRBJ2-7, the V gene TRBV28, with D maybe TRBD1 (5 bases). CDR3 length: 14 amino acids. The V end was cut by 7 bases, the J end by 6 bases, with 19 bases between. Germline CDR1 and CDR2: MDHEN and SYDVKM. In DNA form, the CDR3 reads TGTGCCAGCACAATAGGAAGGCAGGGTACCGAGCAGTACCTC. Its translation is CASTIGRQGTEQYL.

The chain links TRBV2 to TRBJ2-2, with D maybe TRBD1 (5 bases). The CDR3 sequence is 13 residues long. Trimming cost V 1 base and J 7 bases, with 7 bases left between them. Germline V gene lookup returns CDR1 SNHLY and CDR2 FYNNEI. The CDR3 reads CASSEGQSGELFF. DNA for the CDR3: TGTGCCAGCAGTGAAGGACAGAGCGGGGAGCTGTTTTTT.